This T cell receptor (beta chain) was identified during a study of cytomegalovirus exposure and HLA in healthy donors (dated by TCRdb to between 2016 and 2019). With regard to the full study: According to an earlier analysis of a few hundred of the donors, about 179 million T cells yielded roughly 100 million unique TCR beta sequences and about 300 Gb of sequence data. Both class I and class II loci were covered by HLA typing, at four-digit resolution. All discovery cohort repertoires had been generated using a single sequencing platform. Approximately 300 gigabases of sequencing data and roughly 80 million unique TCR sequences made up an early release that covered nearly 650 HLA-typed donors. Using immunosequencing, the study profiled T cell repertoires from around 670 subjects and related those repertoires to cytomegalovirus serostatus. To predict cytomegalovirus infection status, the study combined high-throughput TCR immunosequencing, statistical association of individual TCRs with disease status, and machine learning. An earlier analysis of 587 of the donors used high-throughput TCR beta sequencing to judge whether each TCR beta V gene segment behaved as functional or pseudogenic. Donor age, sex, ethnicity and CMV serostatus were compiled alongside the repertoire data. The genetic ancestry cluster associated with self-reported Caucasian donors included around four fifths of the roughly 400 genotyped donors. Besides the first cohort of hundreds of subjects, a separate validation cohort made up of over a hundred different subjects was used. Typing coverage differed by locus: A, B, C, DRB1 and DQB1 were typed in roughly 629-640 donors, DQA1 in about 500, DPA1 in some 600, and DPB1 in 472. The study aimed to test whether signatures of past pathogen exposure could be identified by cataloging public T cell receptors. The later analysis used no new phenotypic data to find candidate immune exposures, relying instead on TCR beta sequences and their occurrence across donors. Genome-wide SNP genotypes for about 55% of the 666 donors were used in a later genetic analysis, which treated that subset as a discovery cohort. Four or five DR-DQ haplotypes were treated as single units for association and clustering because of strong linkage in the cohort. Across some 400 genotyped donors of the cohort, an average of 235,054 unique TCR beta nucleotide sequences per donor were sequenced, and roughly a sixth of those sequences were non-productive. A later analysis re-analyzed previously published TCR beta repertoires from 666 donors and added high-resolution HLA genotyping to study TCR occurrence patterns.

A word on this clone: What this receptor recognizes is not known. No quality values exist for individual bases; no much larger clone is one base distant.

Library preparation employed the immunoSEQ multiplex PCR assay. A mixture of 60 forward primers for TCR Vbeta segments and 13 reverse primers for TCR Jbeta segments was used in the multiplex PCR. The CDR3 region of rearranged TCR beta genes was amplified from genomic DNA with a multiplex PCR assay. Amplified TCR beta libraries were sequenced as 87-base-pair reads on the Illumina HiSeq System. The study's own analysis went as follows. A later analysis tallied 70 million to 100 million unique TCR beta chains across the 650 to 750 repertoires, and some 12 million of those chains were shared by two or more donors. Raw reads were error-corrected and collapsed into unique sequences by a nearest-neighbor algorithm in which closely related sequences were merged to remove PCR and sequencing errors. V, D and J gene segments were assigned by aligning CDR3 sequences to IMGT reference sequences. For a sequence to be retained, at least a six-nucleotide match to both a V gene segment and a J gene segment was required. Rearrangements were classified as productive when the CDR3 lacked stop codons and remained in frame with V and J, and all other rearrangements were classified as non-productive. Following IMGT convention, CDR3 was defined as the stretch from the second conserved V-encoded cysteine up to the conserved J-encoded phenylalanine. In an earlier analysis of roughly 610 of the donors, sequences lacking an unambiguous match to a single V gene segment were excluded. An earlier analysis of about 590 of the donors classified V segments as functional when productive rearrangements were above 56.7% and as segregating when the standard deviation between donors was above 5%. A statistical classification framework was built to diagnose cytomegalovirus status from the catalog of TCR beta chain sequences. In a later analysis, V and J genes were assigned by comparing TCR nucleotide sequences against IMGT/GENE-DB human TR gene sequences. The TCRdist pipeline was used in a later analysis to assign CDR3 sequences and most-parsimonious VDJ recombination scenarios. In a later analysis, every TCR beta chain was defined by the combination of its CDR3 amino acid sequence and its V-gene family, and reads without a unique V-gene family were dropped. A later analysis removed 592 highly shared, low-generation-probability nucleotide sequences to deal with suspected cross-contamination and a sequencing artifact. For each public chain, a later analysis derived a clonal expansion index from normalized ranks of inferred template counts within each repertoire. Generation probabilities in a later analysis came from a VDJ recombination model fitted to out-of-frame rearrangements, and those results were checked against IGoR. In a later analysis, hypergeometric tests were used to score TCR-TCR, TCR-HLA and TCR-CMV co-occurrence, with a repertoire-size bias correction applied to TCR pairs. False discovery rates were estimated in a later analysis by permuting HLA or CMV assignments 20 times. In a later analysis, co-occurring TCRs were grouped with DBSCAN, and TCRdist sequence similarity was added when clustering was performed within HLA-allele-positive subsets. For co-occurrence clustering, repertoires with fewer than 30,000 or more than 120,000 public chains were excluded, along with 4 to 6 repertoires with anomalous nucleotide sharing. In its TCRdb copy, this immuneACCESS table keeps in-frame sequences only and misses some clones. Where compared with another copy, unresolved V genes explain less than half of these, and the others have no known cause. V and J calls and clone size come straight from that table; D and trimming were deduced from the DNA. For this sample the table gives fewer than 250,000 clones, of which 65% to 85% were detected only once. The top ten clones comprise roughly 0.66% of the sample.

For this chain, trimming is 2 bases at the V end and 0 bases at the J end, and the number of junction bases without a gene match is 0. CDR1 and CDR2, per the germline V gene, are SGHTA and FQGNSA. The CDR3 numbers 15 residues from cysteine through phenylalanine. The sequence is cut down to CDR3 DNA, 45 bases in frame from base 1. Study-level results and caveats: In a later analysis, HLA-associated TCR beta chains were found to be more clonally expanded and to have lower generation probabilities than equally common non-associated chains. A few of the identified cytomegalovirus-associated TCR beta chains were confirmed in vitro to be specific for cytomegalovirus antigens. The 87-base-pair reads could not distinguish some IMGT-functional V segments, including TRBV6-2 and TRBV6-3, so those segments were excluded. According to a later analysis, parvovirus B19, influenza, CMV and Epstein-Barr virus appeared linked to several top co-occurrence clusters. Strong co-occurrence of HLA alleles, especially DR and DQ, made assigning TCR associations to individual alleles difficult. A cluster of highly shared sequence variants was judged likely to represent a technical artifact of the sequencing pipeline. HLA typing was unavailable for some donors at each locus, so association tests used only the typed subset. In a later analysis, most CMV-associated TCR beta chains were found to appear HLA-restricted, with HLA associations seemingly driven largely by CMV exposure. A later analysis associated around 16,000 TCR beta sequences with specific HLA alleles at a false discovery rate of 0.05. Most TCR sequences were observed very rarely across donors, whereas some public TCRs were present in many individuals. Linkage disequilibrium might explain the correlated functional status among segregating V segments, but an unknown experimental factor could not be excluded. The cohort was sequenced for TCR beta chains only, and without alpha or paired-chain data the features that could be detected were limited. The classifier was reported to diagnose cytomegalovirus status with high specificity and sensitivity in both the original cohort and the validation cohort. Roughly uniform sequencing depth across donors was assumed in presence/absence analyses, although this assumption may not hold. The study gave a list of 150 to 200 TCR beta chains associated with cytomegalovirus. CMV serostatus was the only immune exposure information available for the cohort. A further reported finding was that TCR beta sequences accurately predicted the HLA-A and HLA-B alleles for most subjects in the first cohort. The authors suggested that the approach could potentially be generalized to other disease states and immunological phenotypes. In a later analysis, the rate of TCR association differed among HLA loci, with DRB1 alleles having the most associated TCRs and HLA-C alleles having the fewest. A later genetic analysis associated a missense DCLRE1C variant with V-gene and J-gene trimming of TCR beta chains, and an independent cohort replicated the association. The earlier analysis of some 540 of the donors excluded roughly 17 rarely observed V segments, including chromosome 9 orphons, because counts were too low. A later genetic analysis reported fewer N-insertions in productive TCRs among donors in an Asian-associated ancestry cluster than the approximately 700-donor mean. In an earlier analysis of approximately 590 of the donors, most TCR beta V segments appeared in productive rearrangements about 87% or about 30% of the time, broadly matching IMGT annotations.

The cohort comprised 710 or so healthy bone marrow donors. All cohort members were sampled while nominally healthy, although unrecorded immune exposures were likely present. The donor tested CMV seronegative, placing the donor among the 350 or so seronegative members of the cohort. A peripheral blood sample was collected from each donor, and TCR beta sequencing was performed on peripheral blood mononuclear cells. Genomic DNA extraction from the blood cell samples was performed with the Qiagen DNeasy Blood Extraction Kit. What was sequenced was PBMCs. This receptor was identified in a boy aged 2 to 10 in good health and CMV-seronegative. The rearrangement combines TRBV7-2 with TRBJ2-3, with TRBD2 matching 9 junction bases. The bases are TGTGCCAGCAGCTTAACTAGCGGGAGCACAGATACGCAGTATTTT. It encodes CASSLTSGSTDTQYF.